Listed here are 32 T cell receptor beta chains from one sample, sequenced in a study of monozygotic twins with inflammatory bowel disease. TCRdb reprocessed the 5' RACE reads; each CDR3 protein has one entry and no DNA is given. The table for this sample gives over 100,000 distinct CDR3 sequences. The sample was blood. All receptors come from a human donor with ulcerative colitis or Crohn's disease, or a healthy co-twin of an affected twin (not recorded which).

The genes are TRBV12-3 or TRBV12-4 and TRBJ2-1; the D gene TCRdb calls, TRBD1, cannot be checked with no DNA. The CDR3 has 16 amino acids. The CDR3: CASRRGGRLQGNEQFF.

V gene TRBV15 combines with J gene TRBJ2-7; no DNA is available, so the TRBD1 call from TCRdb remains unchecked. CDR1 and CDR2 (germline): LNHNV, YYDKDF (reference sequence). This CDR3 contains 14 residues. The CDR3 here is CATREPGGRYEQYF. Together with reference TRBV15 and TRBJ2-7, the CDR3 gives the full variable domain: DAMVIQNPRYQVTQFGKPVTLSCSQTLNHNVMYWYQQKSSQAPKLLFHYYDKDFNNEADTPDNFQSRRPNTSFCFLDIRSPGLGDTAMYLCATREPGGRYEQYFGPGTRLTVT.

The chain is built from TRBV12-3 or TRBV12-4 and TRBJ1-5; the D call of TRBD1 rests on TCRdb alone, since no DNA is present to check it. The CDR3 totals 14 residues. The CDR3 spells CASSFRTAYQPQHF.

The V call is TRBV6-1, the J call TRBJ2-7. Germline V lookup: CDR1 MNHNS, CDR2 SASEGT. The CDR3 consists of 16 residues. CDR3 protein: CASSDAGIRSYYEQYF.

CDR3 sequence reads: CASSSPSTEAFF. The rearrangement uses TRBV12-3 or TRBV12-4 and TRBJ1-1. The CDR3 runs to 12 residues.

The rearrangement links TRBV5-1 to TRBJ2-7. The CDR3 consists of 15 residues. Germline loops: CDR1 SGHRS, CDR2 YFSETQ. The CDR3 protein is CASSPDVVSSYEQYF.

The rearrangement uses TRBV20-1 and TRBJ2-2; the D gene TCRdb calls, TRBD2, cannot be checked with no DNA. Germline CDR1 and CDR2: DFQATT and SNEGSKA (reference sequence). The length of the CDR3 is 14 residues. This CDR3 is CSAREAAGTGELFF.

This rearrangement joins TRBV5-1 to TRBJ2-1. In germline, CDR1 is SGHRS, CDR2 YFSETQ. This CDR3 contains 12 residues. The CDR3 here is CASSLGANEQFF.

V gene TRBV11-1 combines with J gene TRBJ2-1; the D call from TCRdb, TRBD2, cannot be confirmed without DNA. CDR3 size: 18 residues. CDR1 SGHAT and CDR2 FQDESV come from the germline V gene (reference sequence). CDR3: CASSWPRAGLAGGNEQFF.

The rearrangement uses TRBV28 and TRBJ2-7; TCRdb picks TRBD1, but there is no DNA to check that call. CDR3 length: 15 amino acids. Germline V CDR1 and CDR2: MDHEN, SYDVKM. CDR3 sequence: CASSPIQGSHWEQYF.

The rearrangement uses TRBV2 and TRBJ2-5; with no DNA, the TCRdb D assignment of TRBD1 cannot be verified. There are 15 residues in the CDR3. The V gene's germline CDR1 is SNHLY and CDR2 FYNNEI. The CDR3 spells CASSEIRAGGETQYF. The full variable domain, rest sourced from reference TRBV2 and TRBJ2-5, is EPEVTQTPSHQVTQMGQEVILRCVPISNHLYFYWYRQILGQKVEFLVSFYNNEISEKSEIFDDQFSVERPDGSNFTLKIRSTKLEDSAMYFCASSEIRAGGETQYFGPGTRLLVL.

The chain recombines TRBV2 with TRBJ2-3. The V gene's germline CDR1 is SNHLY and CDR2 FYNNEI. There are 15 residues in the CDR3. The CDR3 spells CASSEAPFNTDTQYF.

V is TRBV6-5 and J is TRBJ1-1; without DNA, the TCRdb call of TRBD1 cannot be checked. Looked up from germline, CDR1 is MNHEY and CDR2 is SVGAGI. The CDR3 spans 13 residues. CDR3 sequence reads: CASSYSVGARAFF.

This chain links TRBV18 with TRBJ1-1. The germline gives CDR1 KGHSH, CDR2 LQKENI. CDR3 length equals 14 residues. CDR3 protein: CASSPQEMNTEAFF. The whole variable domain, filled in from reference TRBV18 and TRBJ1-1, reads NAGVMQNPRHLVRRRGQEARLRCSPMKGHSHVYWYRQLPEEGLKFMVYLQKENIIDESGMPKERFSAEFPKEGPSILRIQQVVRGDSAAYFCASSPQEMNTEAFFGQGTRLTVV.

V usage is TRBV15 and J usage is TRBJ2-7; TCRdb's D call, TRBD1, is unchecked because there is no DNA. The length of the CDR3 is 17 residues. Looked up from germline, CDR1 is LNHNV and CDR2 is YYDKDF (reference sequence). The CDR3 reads CATSRSGAGPLSYEQYF.

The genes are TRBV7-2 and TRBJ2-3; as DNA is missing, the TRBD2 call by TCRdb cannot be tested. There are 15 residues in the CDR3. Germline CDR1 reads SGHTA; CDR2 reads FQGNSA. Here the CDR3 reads CASSLQRSSTDTQYF. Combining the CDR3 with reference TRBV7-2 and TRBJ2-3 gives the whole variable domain GAGVSQSPSNKVTEKGKDVELRCDPISGHTALYWYRQSLGQGLEFLIYFQGNSAPDKSGLPSDRFSAERTGGSVSTLTIQRTQQEDSAVYLCASSLQRSSTDTQYFGPGTRLTVL.

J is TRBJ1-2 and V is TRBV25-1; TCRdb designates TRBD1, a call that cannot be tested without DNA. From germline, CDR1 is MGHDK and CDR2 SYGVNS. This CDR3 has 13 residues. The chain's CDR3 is CASRGQGGDGYTF.

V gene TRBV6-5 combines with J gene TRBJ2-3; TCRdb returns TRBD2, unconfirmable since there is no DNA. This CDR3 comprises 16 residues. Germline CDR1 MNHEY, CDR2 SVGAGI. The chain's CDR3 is CASSSRGGGAEDTQYF.

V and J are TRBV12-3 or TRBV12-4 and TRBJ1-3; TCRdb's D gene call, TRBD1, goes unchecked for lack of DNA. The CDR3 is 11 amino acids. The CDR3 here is CASSLIRDGDF.

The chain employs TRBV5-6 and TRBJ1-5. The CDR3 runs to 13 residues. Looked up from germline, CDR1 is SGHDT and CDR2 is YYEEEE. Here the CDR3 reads CASSLKGTQPQHF.

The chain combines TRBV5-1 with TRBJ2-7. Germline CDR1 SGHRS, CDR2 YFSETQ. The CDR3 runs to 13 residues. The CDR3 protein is CASSLAQGFEQYF.

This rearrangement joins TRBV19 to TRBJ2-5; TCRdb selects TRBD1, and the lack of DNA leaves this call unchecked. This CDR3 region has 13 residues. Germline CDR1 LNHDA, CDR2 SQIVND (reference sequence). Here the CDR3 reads CASNRGVGETQYF.

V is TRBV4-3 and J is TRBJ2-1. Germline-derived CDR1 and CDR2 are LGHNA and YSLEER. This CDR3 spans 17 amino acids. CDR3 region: CASSQDYEGGSYNEQFF.

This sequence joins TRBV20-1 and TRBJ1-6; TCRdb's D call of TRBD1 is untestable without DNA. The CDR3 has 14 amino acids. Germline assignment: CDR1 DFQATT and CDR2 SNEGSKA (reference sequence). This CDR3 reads CSARRTGRDSPLHF.

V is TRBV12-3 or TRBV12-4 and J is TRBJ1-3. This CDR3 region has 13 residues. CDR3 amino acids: CASSLWGSATIYF.

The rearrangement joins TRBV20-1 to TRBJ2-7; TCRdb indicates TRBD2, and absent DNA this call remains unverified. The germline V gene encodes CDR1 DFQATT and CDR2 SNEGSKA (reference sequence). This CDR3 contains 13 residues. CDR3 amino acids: CSARMGPSYEQYF.

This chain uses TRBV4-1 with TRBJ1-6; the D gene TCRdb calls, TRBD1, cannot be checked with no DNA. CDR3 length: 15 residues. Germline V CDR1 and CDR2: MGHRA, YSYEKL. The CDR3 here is CASTLTGTGDSPLHF.

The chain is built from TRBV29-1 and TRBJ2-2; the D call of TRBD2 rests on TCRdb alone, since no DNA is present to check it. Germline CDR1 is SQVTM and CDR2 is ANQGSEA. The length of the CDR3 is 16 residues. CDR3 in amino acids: CSVDLGRLPNTGELFF.

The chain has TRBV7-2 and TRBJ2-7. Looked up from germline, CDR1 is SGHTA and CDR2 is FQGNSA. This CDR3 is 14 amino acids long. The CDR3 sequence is CASSLGGSNYEQYF.

CDR3 sequence: CASSEQGPGNTIYF. This chain connects TRBV2 to TRBJ1-3; the D call from TCRdb, TRBD1, cannot be confirmed without DNA. CDR1 is SNHLY and CDR2 is FYNNEI in the germline V gene. CDR3 length equals 14 residues.

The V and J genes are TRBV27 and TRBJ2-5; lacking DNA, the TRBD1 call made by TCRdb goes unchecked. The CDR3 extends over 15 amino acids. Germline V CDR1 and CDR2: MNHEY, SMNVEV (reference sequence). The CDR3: CASSDRTGGIETQYF.

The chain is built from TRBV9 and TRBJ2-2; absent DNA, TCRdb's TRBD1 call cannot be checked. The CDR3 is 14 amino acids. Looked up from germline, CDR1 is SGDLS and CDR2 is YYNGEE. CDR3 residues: CASRGQGSAGELFF. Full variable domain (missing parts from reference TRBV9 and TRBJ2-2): DSGVTQTPKHLITATGQRVTLRCSPRSGDLSVYWYQQSLDQGLQFLIQYYNGEERAKGNILERFSAQQFPDLHSELNLSSLELGDSALYFCASRGQGSAGELFFGEGSRLTVL.